This entry features one T cell receptor (beta chain) sequence. As yet, its antigen is unknown. The germline gives CDR1 MDHEN, CDR2 SYDVKM. The length of the CDR3 is 14 residues. Trimming removed 6 bases at V and 4 bases at J, with 15 bases between. This specimen comes from a study of cytotoxic CD8 clonotypes in ibrutinib-treated CLL. Whole-study context: Partial response was seen in about 24 patients and complete response in 2; after median approximately 68 months, approximately 14 stayed remitted, roughly twelve progressed.

Study results and caveats: Public clonotypes (which were uncommon) either contracted or remained stable on treatment. An increase in clonality occurred at ibrutinib response, followed by a return toward baseline at progression.

TCRdb's copy holds only in-frame clones and misses some; the assay was immunoSEQ multiplex PCR. The data contain 30,000 to 40,000 clones, approximately 69% of them singletons. Source: PBMCs, taken before ibrutinib treatment. The source of this sequence is a human donor with chronic lymphocytic leukemia. This chain links TRBV28 with TRBJ1-2; maybe TRBD1 (5 bases). The CDR3 DNA sequence: TGTGCCAGCAGGGCAGGGCAATTTACCTATGGCTACACCTTC. It is translated as CASRAGQFTYGYTF.